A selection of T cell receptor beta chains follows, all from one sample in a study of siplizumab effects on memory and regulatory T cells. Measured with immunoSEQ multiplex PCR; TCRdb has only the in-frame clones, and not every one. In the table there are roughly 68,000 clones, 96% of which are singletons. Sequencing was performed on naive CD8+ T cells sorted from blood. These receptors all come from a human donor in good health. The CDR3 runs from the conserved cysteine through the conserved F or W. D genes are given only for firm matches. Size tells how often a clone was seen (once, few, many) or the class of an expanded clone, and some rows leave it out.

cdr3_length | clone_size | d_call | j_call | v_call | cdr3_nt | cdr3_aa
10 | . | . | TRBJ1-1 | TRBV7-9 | TGTGCCAGCAGCTTAGTAGGGGCTTTCTTT | CASSLVGAFF
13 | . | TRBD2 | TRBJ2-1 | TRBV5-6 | TGTGCCAGCAGCTTGGGGCGGGGGGGCCCGCAGTTCTTC | CASSLGRGGPQFF
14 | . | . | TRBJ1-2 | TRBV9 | TGTGCCAGCAATCCAGAGGGCTCTAACTATGGCTACACCTTC | CASNPEGSNYGYTF
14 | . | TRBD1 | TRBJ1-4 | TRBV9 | TGTGCCAGCGGACAGGGGACAACTAATGAAAAACTGTTTTTT | CASGQGTTNEKLFF
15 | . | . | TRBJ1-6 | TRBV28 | TGTGCCAGCAGTTCATCTGGCTCCTATAATTCACCCCTCCACTTT | CASSSSGSYNSPLHF
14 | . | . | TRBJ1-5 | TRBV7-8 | TGTGCCAGCTGGGGGGGCCTTGGGAATCAGCCCCAGCATTTT | CASWGGLGNQPQHF
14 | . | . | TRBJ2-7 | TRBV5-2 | TGTGCCAGCAGCCAAGGGACAGGGCAGTACGAGCAGTACTTC | CASSQGTGQYEQYF
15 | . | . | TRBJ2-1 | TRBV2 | TGTGCCAGTGAACAAAGCGCCAACTCCTACAATGAGCAGTTCTTC | CASEQSANSYNEQFF
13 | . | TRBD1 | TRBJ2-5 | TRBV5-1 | TGCGCCAGCAGCGGGACAGGAGGAGAGACCCAGTACTTC | CASSGTGGETQYF
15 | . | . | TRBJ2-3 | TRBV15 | TGTGCCACCAGCCTTCAGGGCCATAGCACAGATACGCAGTATTTT | CATSLQGHSTDTQYF
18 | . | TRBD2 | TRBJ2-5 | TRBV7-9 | TGTGCCAGCAGCTTTAGAGTATTTAGCGGGGGAATTCAAGAGACCCAGTACTTC | CASSFRVFSGGIQETQYF
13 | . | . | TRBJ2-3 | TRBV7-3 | TGTGCCAGCAGCCCTTCAGGGGCAGATACGCAGTATTTT | CASSPSGADTQYF
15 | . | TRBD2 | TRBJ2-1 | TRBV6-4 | TGTGCCAGCAGTGCAGGAGCGGGGATAAAAAATGAGCAGTTCTTC | CASSAGAGIKNEQFF
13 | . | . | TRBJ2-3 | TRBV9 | TGTGCCAGCACGGCCGGGCATGGAGATACGCAGTATTTT | CASTAGHGDTQYF
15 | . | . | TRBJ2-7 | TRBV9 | TGTGCCAGCAGCGCTCAGGGGGGCAGGCAGGATGAGCAGTACTTC | CASSAQGGRQDEQYF
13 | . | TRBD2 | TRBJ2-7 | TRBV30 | TGTGCCTGGAGCCAAATGGGGGGGTACGAGCAGTACTTC | CAWSQMGGYEQYF
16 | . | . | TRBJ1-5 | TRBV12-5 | TGTGCTAGTGGTTTGGGAAGTATCGCGCAGGGGCAGCCCCAGCATTTT | CASGLGSIAQGQPQHF
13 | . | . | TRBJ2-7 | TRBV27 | TGTGCCAGCAGTTTATCGAGGGGGGGCGTAAAGTACTTC | CASSLSRGGVKYF
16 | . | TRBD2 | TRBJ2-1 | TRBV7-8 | TGTGCCAGCAGCTTAGGGAGCGGGGGGGCCGGGTATGAGCAGTTCTTC | CASSLGSGGAGYEQFF
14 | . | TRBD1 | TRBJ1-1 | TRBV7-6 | TGTGCCAGCAGCGTCGGGACAGCGAACACTGAAGCTTTCTTT | CASSVGTANTEAFF
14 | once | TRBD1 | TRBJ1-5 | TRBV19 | TGTGCCAGTAGTATGCGACAGGGGGATCAGCCCCAGCATTTT | CASSMRQGDQPQHF
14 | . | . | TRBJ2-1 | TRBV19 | TGTGCCAGTAGTATCGCAACGGCCTACAATGAGCAGTTCTTC | CASSIATAYNEQFF
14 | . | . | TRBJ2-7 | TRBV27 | TGTGCCAGCAGTTTGGGGTCAGGGCCCTACGAGCAGTACTTC | CASSLGSGPYEQYF
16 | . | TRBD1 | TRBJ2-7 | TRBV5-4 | TGTGCCAGCAGCGGGGGACAGGGGCCACGTCTCTACGAGCAGTACTTC | CASSGGQGPRLYEQYF
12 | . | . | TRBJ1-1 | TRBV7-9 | TGTGCCAGCAGCTTAGTAATTCTGGGAGCTTTCTTT | CASSLVILGAFF
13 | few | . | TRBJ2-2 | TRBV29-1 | TGCAGCGTTTATCTGCTGAGGACCGGGGAGCTGTTTTTT | CSVYLLRTGELFF
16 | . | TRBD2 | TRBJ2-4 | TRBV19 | TGTGCCAGTGGCGCTAGCGGGGGGTTCACACAAAACATTCAGTACTTC | CASGASGGFTQNIQYF
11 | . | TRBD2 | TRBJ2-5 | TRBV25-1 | TGTGCCGCGGGGGAGGAAGAGACCCAGTACTTC | CAAGEEETQYF
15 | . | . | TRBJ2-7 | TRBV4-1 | TGCGCCAGCAGCGTCGGACGGGGGCCCGTGAACGAGCAGTACTTC | CASSVGRGPVNEQYF
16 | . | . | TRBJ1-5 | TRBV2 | TGTGCCAGCAGTGCGGAGATGACAGGTCTCGATCAGCCCCAGCATTTT | CASSAEMTGLDQPQHF
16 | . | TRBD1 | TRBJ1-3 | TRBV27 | TGTGCCAGCAAACCGGGACAGGGGTTAACAGGAAACACCATATATTTT | CASKPGQGLTGNTIYF
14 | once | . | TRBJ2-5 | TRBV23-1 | TGCGCCAGCAGTCAATCGGGCCAGAGAGAGACCCAGTACTTC | CASSQSGQRETQYF
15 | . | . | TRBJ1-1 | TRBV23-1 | TGCGCCAGCAGTCAAGACGGGGCAGGGAACACTGAAGCTTTCTTT | CASSQDGAGNTEAFF
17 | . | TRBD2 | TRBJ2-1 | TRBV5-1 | TGCGCCAGCAGCTTGCCCGAAGCGGGGGGGCCCCACAATGAGCAGTTCTTC | CASSLPEAGGPHNEQFF